This T cell receptor beta chain is drawn from a study of Ad26.COV2.S vaccination and SARS-CoV-2 variants. Study-wide points: Vaccine recipients showed a spike-specific TCR breadth that was higher than in placebo recipients. Responses of spike-specific T cells (both CD8+ and CD4+) reportedly showed substantial breadth after vaccination. Non-spike TCR breadth was similar in vaccine and placebo recipients.

Specified treatment: approximately 18 received Ad26.COV2.S at low or high dose, single or two shots; several received placebo; per-sample allocation not given. Day 63 following the first vaccine or placebo injection was when the samples were taken. This table comes from immunoSEQ multiplex PCR, and its TCRdb copy is limited to in-frame clones, with some not included. This sample has some 640,000 clones, with 89% found just once. Regarding this clone: Its specificity is unknown.

There are 17 residues in the CDR3. The chain uses TRBV21-1 and TRBJ1-6; TRBD1 is the table's D call and was not checked against the DNA. TRBV21-1 is termed a pseudogene. The receptor was isolated from a person aged 18-60 years who received the Ad26.COV2.S COVID-19 vaccine or a placebo. The source material was peripheral blood, sampled in a trial of Ad26.COV2.S vaccine versus placebo. The CDR3 loop reads CANLGTGKPNYNSPLHF. The CDR3, as DNA: TGTGCCAACCTAGGGACAGGGAAACCCAACTATAATTCACCCCTCCACTTT.